This TCR beta chain is from a study of cytomegalovirus exposure and HLA in healthy donors. Overall study findings and caveats: Fewer N-insertions than the approximately 700-donor mean were reportedly shown by an Asian-associated ancestry cluster in a later analysis.

Primers included in the PCR were 60 Vbeta and 13 Jbeta primers. Some clones are missing from TCRdb's copy, which holds only in-frame ones; the method was immunoSEQ multiplex PCR. Of 160,000 or so clones listed, roughly 80% are singletons. Of note for this clone: The target antigen is unknown.

With 0 bases clipped from V and 7 bases from J, the junction kept 7 bases outside the gene matches. Germline V gene lookup returns CDR1 SGHVS and CDR2 FQNEAQ. This CDR3 region has 16 residues. The specimen was PBMCs. The chain combines TRBV7-8 with TRBJ2-5, with TRBD2 matching 11 bases. The sequence came from a woman aged 25 to 39 in good health and CMV-seronegative. This chain's CDR3 is CASSLAVAGGVGTQYF. In nucleotides, the CDR3 is TGTGCCAGCAGCTTAGCCGTAGCGGGGGGGGTAGGGACCCAGTACTTC.